The entry that follows covers one T cell receptor beta chain sequence. Its target is unknown. Germline V CDR1 and CDR2: MGHRA, YSYEKL. Trimming pared 10 bases from V and 6 bases from J, leaving 31 bases between. This CDR3 is 17 amino acids long. Assay used: immunoSEQ multiplex PCR; TCRdb lists only in-frame clones, some missing. The sample carries approximately 2.3 million clones, more than 85% recorded once. This specimen comes from a study of shared clonotypes between healthy human individuals. General observations from the study: Naive subsets usually exceeded memory subsets in estimated richness.

Sequencing used naive CD4+ T cells from PBMCs. The subset here: CD45RA+ positively selected. The chain joins TRBV4-1 to TRBJ2-7, with D perhaps matching TRBD2 (7 bases). The TCR sequence derives from a man younger than 30 in good health. Some clones in this sample may be carry-over from other donors' samples. The CDR3 nucleotides are TGCGCCACCCCCAAGGGGGGGTTAGGAACGATATGTCCCGAGCAGTACTTC. Translating gives CATPKGGLGTICPEQYF.